One sample yielded the 18 T cell receptor beta chains listed below, sequenced in a study of Ad26.COV2.S vaccination and SARS-CoV-2 variants. The data were produced by immunoSEQ multiplex PCR, yet TCRdb's version contains in-frame clones alone and is incomplete. Of about 350,000 clones listed, around 92% are singletons. Sequencing used peripheral blood, obtained after recovery from COVID-19. The source of these receptors is a human donor who had recovered from COVID-19.

This chain connects TRBV13 to TRBJ1-1; D remains unclear. The CDR3 runs 14 residues. The V gene lost 5 bases and the J gene lost 1 base, with 11 bases spanning the gap. Germline-derived CDR1 and CDR2 are PRHDT and FYEKMQ (reference sequence). The CDR3 region is CASSRQLGNTEAFF. The CDR3 nucleotides are TGTGCCAGCAGCCGCCAACTGGGGAACACTGAAGCTTTCTTT.

In this sample, this clone turned up a few times. Other nucleotide sequences in the sample specify the same CDR3. V is TRBV11-2 and J is TRBJ1-5; D not resolved. V lost 5 bases, J lost 4 bases, and 6 bases lay in between. There are 12 residues in the CDR3. The germline CDR1 and CDR2 sequences are SGHAT and FQNNGV. The CDR3 DNA reads as TGTGCCAGCAGCCTGGGGAATCAGCCCCAGCATTTT. Its protein is CASSLGNQPQHF.

This chain links TRBV5-1 with TRBJ1-5; 10 bases match TRBD1. Germline V gene sequence: CDR1 SGHRS, CDR2 YFSETQ. CDR3 length equals 15 residues. Trimming at V came to 3 bases and at J to 3 bases, leaving 3 bases not matched to a gene. As DNA, the CDR3 is TGCGCCAGCAGCTGGGGGACAGGGGACAATCAGCCCCAGCATTTT. Its protein product is CASSWGTGDNQPQHF.

CDR3 protein: CASRAGTNYGYTF. CDR3 sequence (DNA): TGTGCCAGCAGGGCAGGGACTAACTATGGCTACACCTTC. This chain connects TRBV12-3 or TRBV12-4 to TRBJ1-2, with a tentative D call TRBD1 (5 bases). The V gene lost 6 bases and the J gene lost 0 bases, with 8 bases spanning the gap. The CDR3 is 13 residues long.

The V call is TRBV3-1 (or the pseudogene TRBV3-2), the J call TRBJ1-2; no firm D call. The CDR3 is made up of 16 amino acids. Trimming took off 1 base at V and 0 bases at J, with 12 bases between the two ends. Germline CDR1 LGHDT, CDR2 YNNKEL (reference sequence). The CDR3 region is CASSQVYGKANYGYTF. Written as DNA, the CDR3 is TGTGCCAGCAGCCAAGTTTATGGGAAAGCTAACTATGGCTACACCTTC.

This chain connects TRBV7-9 to TRBJ2-7, with D possibly matching TRBD1 (5 bases). Looked up from germline, CDR1 is SEHNR and CDR2 is FQNEAQ (reference sequence). Trimming removed 5 bases from V and 3 bases from J, with 14 bases in between. This CDR3 has 14 amino acids. The CDR3 region is CASSPLKGLYEQYF. The CDR3 DNA reads as TGTGCCAGCAGCCCACTCAAGGGGCTCTACGAGCAGTACTTC.

V is TRBV5-4 and J is TRBJ1-2; D perhaps matches TRBD1 (6 bases). This CDR3 has 16 amino acids. The germline gives CDR1 SGHNT, CDR2 YYREEE (reference sequence). V was trimmed by 7 bases and J by 2 bases, leaving 21 bases between them. CDR3 loop: CASAKTHGGTNYGYTF. The DNA of the CDR3 is TGTGCCAGCGCCAAAACCCATGGGGGGACAAACTATGGCTACACCTTC.

The genes are TRBV19 and TRBJ1-6; TRBD1 agrees at 8 bases. V lost 5 bases, J lost 8 bases, and 11 bases stayed unmatched. The germline CDR1 and CDR2 sequences are LNHDA and SQIVND (reference sequence). The CDR3 loop spans 16 amino acids. DNA for the CDR3: TGTGCCAGTAGTTTCTCGACAGGGGCTGGCCATTCACCCCTCCACTTT. Amino acids: CASSFSTGAGHSPLHF.

The rearrangement uses TRBV5-4 and TRBJ2-5; D call uncertain. Germline assignment: CDR1 SGHNT and CDR2 YYREEE (reference sequence). V lost 3 bases to trimming and J lost 2 bases, with 11 bases between them. This CDR3 has 14 amino acids. The CDR3 reads CASSSPVLQETQYF. As DNA, the CDR3 is TGTGCCAGCAGCTCGCCAGTCCTTCAAGAGACCCAGTACTTC.

The CDR3 protein is CASSLGTGPSLREAFF. The CDR3 DNA is TGTGCCAGCTCACTTGGGACAGGGCCATCCCTCCGTGAAGCTTTCTTT. This rearrangement joins TRBV18 to TRBJ1-1; 9 nucleotides align to TRBD1. Germline V lookup: CDR1 KGHSH, CDR2 LQKENI. After removal of 4 bases from V and 7 bases from J, the junction contained 13 bases not matched to a gene. There are 16 residues in the CDR3.

The chain employs TRBV5-6 and TRBJ1-1, with D possibly being TRBD1 (6 bases). V was cut by 2 bases and J by 1 base, with 9 bases left in between. Germline V gene sequence: CDR1 SGHDT, CDR2 YYEEEE. The CDR3 consists of 14 residues. CDR3 DNA: TGTGCCAGCAGCTTCAGGGGTTGGAACACTGAAGCTTTCTTT. Translated: CASSFRGWNTEAFF.

This sequence joins TRBV6-7 and TRBJ2-4; possibly TRBD1 for D (5 bases). TRBV6-7 is assigned to the ORF class and has an uncertain function. V was clipped by 4 bases and J by 0 bases, with 13 bases between them. The CDR3 sequence is 16 residues long. This chain's CDR3 is CASSCRVPLAKNIQYF. The CDR3 bases are TGTGCCAGCAGTTGCAGGGTTCCTCTAGCCAAAAACATTCAGTACTTC.

J is TRBJ1-1 and V is TRBV12-3 or TRBV12-4; D not resolved. The germline V and J ends were trimmed by 5 bases and 4 bases, with 11 bases remaining between them. There are 13 residues in the CDR3. CDR3: CASSRQVGTEAFF. The CDR3 nucleotides read TGTGCCAGCAGTCGCCAGGTGGGCACTGAAGCTTTCTTT.

The rearrangement uses TRBV19 and TRBJ1-1, with TRBD1 matching 7 bases. The V gene end was trimmed by 5 bases and the J gene end by 6 bases; junction bases not matched to a gene: 9. CDR1 is LNHDA, CDR2 SQIVND, per germline (reference sequence). This CDR3 region has 14 residues. CDR3 nucleotide sequence: TGTGCCAGTAGTGGAGGGGGCGAGATGTCTGAAGCTTTCTTT. Protein sequence: CASSGGGEMSEAFF.

The rearrangement links TRBV5-6 to TRBJ2-5; D not resolved. V lost 0 bases and J 1 base, leaving 7 bases between the germline ends. CDR1 SGHDT and CDR2 YYEEEE come from the germline V gene. This CDR3 contains 14 residues. The CDR3 spells CASSLGQRQETQYF. The CDR3 coding sequence is TGTGCCAGCAGCTTGGGCCAGCGCCAAGAGACCCAGTACTTC.

This chain joins TRBV13 and TRBJ2-2, with D unclear. The CDR3 loop spans 15 amino acids. In germline, CDR1 is PRHDT, CDR2 FYEKMQ (reference sequence). The V gene lost 4 bases and the J gene lost 8 bases, with 17 bases spanning the gap. In nucleotides, the CDR3 is TGTGCCAGCAGCTCTCCGGACCTCTTAACAGGGGAGCTGTTTTTT. This gives the protein CASSSPDLLTGELFF.

This clone has a single count. The chain is built from TRBV29-1 and TRBJ2-5, with TRBD1 identical over 9 bases. Trimming at V came to 6 bases and at J to 2 bases, leaving 13 bases not matched to a gene. The CDR3 is 16 amino acids. Germline V lookup: CDR1 SQVTM, CDR2 ANQGSEA. CDR3 DNA: TGCAGCGTGGGAGAAGTGGACAGGGGTGGGCAAGAGACCCAGTACTTC. This codes for CSVGEVDRGGQETQYF.

The chain uses TRBV10-1 and TRBJ1-2; D not resolved. The CDR3 has 13 amino acids. The germline CDR1 and CDR2 sequences are WNHNN and SYGVQD (reference sequence). V was clipped by 2 bases and J by 8 bases, with 12 bases between them. CDR3 sequence (DNA): TGCGCCAGCAGTGAGATTCCGTTTGGGGGCTACACCTTC. Translation gives CASSEIPFGGYTF.